A single sample is the source of the 3 T cell receptor beta chains below, sequenced in a study of post-analysis software for immune sequencing data. Antigens for these TCRs are unknown. cDNA libraries for TCR beta contained unique molecular identifiers. Via MiXCR, TCRdb re-called the PCR reads, giving one row per CDR3 protein. The sample comprises hundreds of thousands of distinct CDR3 sequences, approximately 60% of which are singletons, and 10% to 12% rests with the top ten. Whole-study findings and limits: Patients used about five TRBV segments, including TRBV5-6, TRBV5-1 and TRBV20-1, more often than controls.

The source material was blood. These receptors all come from a girl under 10 years old with multiple sclerosis.

The chain couples TRBV6-1 to TRBJ2-3; 12 nucleotides line up with TRBD1. Germline CDR1 and CDR2: MNHNS and SASEGT. Trimming took 6 bases from V and 6 from J; bases not matched to a gene: 13. The CDR3 runs to 17 residues. The CDR3 nucleotides read TGTGCCAGCAGCCCCGGGACAGGGGGCGATGGTGGGGATACGCAGTATTTT. It is translated as CASSPGTGGDGGDTQYF.

The V and J genes are TRBV6-5 and TRBJ2-1; D may be TRBD2 (6 bases). The V end was cut by 6 bases, the J end by 9 bases, with 12 bases between. Germline V gene lookup returns CDR1 MNHEY and CDR2 SVGAGI. The CDR3 loop spans 12 amino acids. For the CDR3, the DNA is TGTGCCAGCAGACGGGAGAGGGGTGAGCAGTTCTTC. Translation: CASRRERGEQFF.

The chain joins TRBV7-2 to TRBJ2-5; D not certain. Germline values: CDR1 SGHTA, CDR2 FQGNSA. V was cut by 5 bases and J by 0 bases, with 16 bases left in between. This CDR3 contains 16 residues. CDR3 residues: CASSLHGGQNQETQYF. DNA for the CDR3: TGTGCCAGCAGCCTCCATGGCGGCCAAAACCAAGAGACCCAGTACTTC.